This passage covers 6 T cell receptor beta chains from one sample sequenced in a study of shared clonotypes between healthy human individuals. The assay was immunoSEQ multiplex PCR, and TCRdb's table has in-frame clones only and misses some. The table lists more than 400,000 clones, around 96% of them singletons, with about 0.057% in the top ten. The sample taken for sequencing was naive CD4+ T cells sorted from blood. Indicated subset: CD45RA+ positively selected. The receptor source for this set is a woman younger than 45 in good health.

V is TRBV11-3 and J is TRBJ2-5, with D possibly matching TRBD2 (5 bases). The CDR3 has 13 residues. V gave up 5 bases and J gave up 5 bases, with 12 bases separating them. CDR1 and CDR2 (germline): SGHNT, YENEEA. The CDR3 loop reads CASSPRTRETQYF. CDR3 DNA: TGTGCCAGCAGCCCACGGACTCGCGAGACCCAGTACTTC.

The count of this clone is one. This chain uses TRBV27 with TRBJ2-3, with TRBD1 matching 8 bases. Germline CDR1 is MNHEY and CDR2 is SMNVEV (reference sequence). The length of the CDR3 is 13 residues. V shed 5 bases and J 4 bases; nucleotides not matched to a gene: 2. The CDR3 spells CASSQGASDTQYF. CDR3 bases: TGTGCCAGCAGTCAGGGGGCTTCAGATACGCAGTATTTT.

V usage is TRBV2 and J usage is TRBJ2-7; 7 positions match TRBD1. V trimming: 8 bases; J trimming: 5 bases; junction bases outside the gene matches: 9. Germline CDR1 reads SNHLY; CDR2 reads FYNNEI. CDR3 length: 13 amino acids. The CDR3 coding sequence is TGTGCCAGCTTCCTGACAGGGCGTAACGAGCAGTACTTC. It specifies CASFLTGRNEQYF. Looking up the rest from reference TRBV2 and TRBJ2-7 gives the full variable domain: EPEVTQTPSHQVTQMGQEVILRCVPISNHLYFYWYRQILGQKVEFLVSFYNNEISEKSEIFDDQFSVERPDGSNFTLKIRSTKLEDSAMYFCASFLTGRNEQYFGPGTRLTVT.

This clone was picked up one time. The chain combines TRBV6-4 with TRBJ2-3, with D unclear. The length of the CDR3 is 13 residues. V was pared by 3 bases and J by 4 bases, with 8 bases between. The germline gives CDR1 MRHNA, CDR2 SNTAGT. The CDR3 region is CASSEEEADTQYF. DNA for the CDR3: TGTGCCAGCAGTGAAGAAGAAGCAGATACGCAGTATTTT.

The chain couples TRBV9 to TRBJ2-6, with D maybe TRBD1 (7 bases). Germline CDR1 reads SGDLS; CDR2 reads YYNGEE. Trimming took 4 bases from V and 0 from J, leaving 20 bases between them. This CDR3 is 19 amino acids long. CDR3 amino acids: CASSLHGGQRLSGANVLTF. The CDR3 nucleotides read TGTGCCAGCAGCCTCCACGGGGGACAGCGCCTCTCTGGGGCCAACGTCCTGACTTTC.

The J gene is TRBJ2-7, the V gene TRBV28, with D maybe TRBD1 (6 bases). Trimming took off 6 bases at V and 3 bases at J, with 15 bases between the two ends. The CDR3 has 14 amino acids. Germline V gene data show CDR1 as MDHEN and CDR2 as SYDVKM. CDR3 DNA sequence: TGTGCCAGCAGCGAAGGACAGAGAATCTACGAGCAGTACTTC. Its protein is CASSEGQRIYEQYF.